The 10 T cell receptor beta chains below come from one sample, sequenced in a study of shared clonotypes between healthy human individuals. CD45RO negativity and positive selection for CCR7 defined naive CD8 cells, a population that excluded terminally differentiated effector memory CD45RA+ cells. Generated by immunoSEQ multiplex PCR, the TCRdb table keeps only in-frame clones and is missing some. The sample lists roughly 2,000,000 clones; about 93% were seen once. Sequencing was performed on naive CD8+ T cells from PBMCs. These receptors were obtained from a man aged 18 to 30 in good health. Some clones in this sample may be carry-over from other donors' samples.

The chain combines TRBV15 with TRBJ2-3, with TRBD2 matching over 10 bases. In germline, CDR1 is LNHNV, CDR2 YYDKDF (reference sequence). V trimming: 4 bases; J trimming: 6 bases; junction bases outside the gene matches: 19. The CDR3 extends over 19 amino acids. CDR3 sequence reads: CATSTDLGGLAGDEDTQYF. The CDR3 DNA sequence: TGTGCCACCAGCACAGATTTAGGAGGGCTAGCGGGAGATGAGGATACGCAGTATTTT.

The chain uses TRBV29-1 and TRBJ2-2; D may be TRBD2 (5 bases). Germline assignment: CDR1 SQVTM and CDR2 ANQGSEA. V gave up 6 bases and J gave up 4 bases, with 15 bases separating them. The CDR3 consists of 14 residues. The CDR3 here is CSVERTDLTGELFF. CDR3 nucleotide sequence: TGCAGCGTGGAGCGGACGGACCTCACCGGGGAGCTGTTTTTT.

The V and J genes are TRBV4-1 and TRBJ1-2; D ambiguous. Between the trimmed V and J ends, which lost 1 base and 8 bases, there was a span of 8 bases. The V gene's germline CDR1 is MGHRA and CDR2 YSYEKL. There are 12 residues in the CDR3. CDR3 sequence: CASSQGTSGYTF. The CDR3 nucleotides read TGCGCCAGCAGCCAAGGTACCAGCGGCTACACCTTC.

The V gene is TRBV7-8, the J gene TRBJ1-1, with D possibly being TRBD1 (5 bases). The germline V and J ends were trimmed by 0 bases and 5 bases, with 13 bases remaining between them. This CDR3 has 15 amino acids. The germline CDR1 and CDR2 sequences are SGHVS and FQNEAQ. CDR3 nucleotide sequence: TGTGCCAGCAGCTTAGCCTTCGTCGGGGGAACTGAAGCTTTCTTT. Protein: CASSLAFVGGTEAFF.

As to this clone: The sample carries other DNA sequences with the same CDR3. J is TRBJ2-1 and V is TRBV27, with 9 bases fitting TRBD2. V was clipped by 6 bases and J by 0 bases; unmatched bases: 3. From germline, CDR1 is MNHEY and CDR2 SMNVEV (reference sequence). The CDR3 runs to 15 residues. The CDR3 is CASRDSGSSYNEQFF. The CDR3 DNA reads TGTGCCAGCAGAGATAGCGGGAGCTCCTACAATGAGCAGTTCTTC.

The chain uses TRBV2 and TRBJ2-7, with a possible D match to TRBD1 (5 bases). Trimming cost V 0 bases and J 5 bases, with 17 bases left between them. Germline V gives CDR1 SNHLY, CDR2 FYNNEI. The CDR3 spans 16 residues. The CDR3 protein is CASSEANRGAFHEQYF. CDR3 bases: TGTGCCAGCAGTGAAGCGAATAGGGGCGCTTTCCACGAGCAGTACTTC.

This clone was counted a single time. The chain has TRBV29-1 and TRBJ2-1, with a weak D call TRBD1 (5 bases). The CDR3 totals 15 residues. Germline V gene lookup returns CDR1 SQVTM and CDR2 ANQGSEA. Trimming removed 4 bases from V and 0 bases from J, with 13 bases in between. CDR3 sequence reads: CSVGLRGYSYNEQFF. The CDR3 bases are TGCAGCGTTGGACTTAGGGGCTACTCCTACAATGAGCAGTTCTTC.

This chain connects TRBV10-2 to TRBJ2-7; 7 bases are a match to TRBD2. J was trimmed by 4 bases and V by 8 bases; bases with no gene match: 8. The CDR3 has 13 amino acids. Germline-derived CDR1 and CDR2 are WSHSY and SAAADI. The DNA of the CDR3 is TGCGCCAGCGGGAGGGGACTGCGTTACGAGCAGTACTTC. This encodes CASGRGLRYEQYF.

J is TRBJ1-1 and V is TRBV5-6; D possibly corresponds to TRBD1 (5 bases). V dropped 5 bases and J dropped 1 base, with 9 bases sitting between them. This CDR3 spans 13 amino acids. CDR1 and CDR2 (germline): SGHDT, YYEEEE. The CDR3 bases are TGTGCCAGCAGATCGGGGACGAACACTGAAGCTTTCTTT. This codes for CASRSGTNTEAFF. The full variable domain, with the rest looked up from reference TRBV5-6 and TRBJ1-1, is DAGVTQSPTHLIKTRGQQVTLRCSPKSGHDTVSWYQQALGQGPQFIFQYYEEEERQRGNFPDRFSGHQFPNYSSELNVNALLLGDSALYLCASRSGTNTEAFFGQGTRLTVV.

This clone came up once. The chain has TRBV7-8 and TRBJ2-7; TRBD1 aligns across 11 bases. Germline V CDR1 and CDR2: SGHVS, FQNEAQ. The V gene end was trimmed by 5 bases and the J gene end by 4 bases; junction bases not matched to a gene: 7. The CDR3 is made up of 15 amino acids. The CDR3 region has the DNA TGTGCCAGCAGCCTAAGAGGACAGGGGGCATACGAGCAGTACTTC. Amino acid sequence: CASSLRGQGAYEQYF.